This TCR beta chain originates from a study of cytomegalovirus exposure and HLA in healthy donors. Across the study: Unique TCRs numbering some 80 million, obtained from HLA-typed donors, made up an early data release.

The PCR ran on 60 Vbeta and 13 Jbeta primers. The assay was immunoSEQ multiplex PCR, and TCRdb's table has in-frame clones only and misses some. This table holds about 150,000 clones, approximately 81% found once. General study findings and limits: Apparent HLA restriction characterized most CMV-associated TCR beta chains in a later analysis.

In regard to this clone: What it binds is unknown.

There are 15 residues in the CDR3. Germline V gene sequence: CDR1 LGHNA, CDR2 YNFKEQ. V shed 0 bases, J shed 6 bases, and the junction held 4 bases outside the gene matches. This TCR was recovered from a man younger than 35 in good health and CMV-seronegative. Sequencing was carried out using PBMCs. V is TRBV4-2 and J is TRBJ2-7; 11 bases agree with TRBD2. The CDR3 here is CASSQDGLAGLEQYF. CDR3 sequence (DNA): TGTGCCAGCAGCCAAGACGGACTAGCGGGCCTCGAGCAGTACTTC.